These T cell receptor beta chains were read from a single sample in a study of control samples from healthy donors and cancer patients. The protocol was immunoSEQ multiplex PCR, while the TCRdb copy is restricted to in-frame clones and leaves out a portion. The table shows approximately 190,000 clones, with 91% occurring only once. The sample comprised blood. These receptors all stem from a man aged 30 to 39 in good health. The CDR3 runs from the conserved cysteine through the conserved F or W. The order of the fields is clone size, J gene, V gene, D gene, CDR3 DNA, CDR3 protein. The D gene is left open where the match is weak. Some rows have no size entry. The others give once, few or many, or a class for an expanded clone.

-,TRBJ2-3,TRBV2,TRBD2,TGTGCCAGCAGTGAGAGCGGGGGGGACACAGATACGCAGTATTTT,CASSESGGDTDTQYF
-,TRBJ2-3,TRBV3-1/TRBV3-2,-,TGTGCCAGCAGCCAAGCCTGGAGAAACACAGATACGCAGTATTTT,CASSQAWRNTDTQYF
-,TRBJ1-3,TRBV6-5,TRBD1,TGTGCCAGCAGTTACGGAAAAGGACAGGGGGCGAACACCATATATTTT,CASSYGKGQGANTIYF
-,TRBJ1-5,TRBV12-5,-,TGTGCTAGTGGTTTGGCTCCGTATCAGCCCCAGCATTTT,CASGLAPYQPQHF
-,TRBJ2-3,TRBV13,TRBD1,TGTGCCAGCAGCTTGCGTAGGACAGGCCGCACAGATACGCAGTATTTT,CASSLRRTGRTDTQYF
-,TRBJ2-3,TRBV5-1,TRBD2,TGCGCCAGCAGCCCGCTGACTAGCGGGGGCTTGAACACAGATACGCAGTATTTT,CASSPLTSGGLNTDTQYF
once,TRBJ2-5,TRBV7-9,TRBD2,TGTGCCAGCACCCTAGCGGGGGTATTCCAAGAGACCCAGTACTTC,CASTLAGVFQETQYF
-,TRBJ1-3,TRBV27,TRBD1,TGTGCCAGCAGTAGGGACAGGAGCTCTGGAAACACCATATATTTT,CASSRDRSSGNTIYF
-,TRBJ2-7,TRBV7-9,TRBD1,TGTGCCAGCAGCTCCCTCGAGGGGACAGGGTCCGCCATCTCCTACGAGCAGTACTTC,CASSSLEGTGSAISYEQYF
-,TRBJ1-1,TRBV2,TRBD1,TGTGCCAGCAGTGATTTGTGGGACAGGGCAGGGTACACTGAAGCTTTCTTT,CASSDLWDRAGYTEAFF
-,TRBJ2-7,TRBV27,TRBD1,TGTGCCAGCAGTTCCCCTGACAGGGGGCCCTACGAGCAGTACTTC,CASSSPDRGPYEQYF
-,TRBJ2-3,TRBV6-5,TRBD2,TGTGCCAGCAGTTACGGGACTAGCGGGGGAGATACGCAGTATTTT,CASSYGTSGGDTQYF
-,TRBJ1-1,TRBV28,-,TGTGCCAGCAGTTCCAGCGAGAACACTGAAGCTTTCTTT,CASSSSENTEAFF
-,TRBJ2-3,TRBV12-3/TRBV12-4,-,TGTGCCAGCAGTCTCGGCCCTCACGATACGCAGTATTTT,CASSLGPHDTQYF
-,TRBJ2-7,TRBV6-5,-,TGTGCCACCCAAGATCTTGGCTACGAGCAGTACTTC,CATQDLGYEQYF
-,TRBJ1-2,TRBV6-5,-,TGTGCCAGCAGAACCCCCGACAGATACTATGGCTACACCTTC,CASRTPDRYYGYTF
-,TRBJ1-3,TRBV18,TRBD1,TGTGCCAGCTCACCACGAGGACAGGGTTTCTCTGGAAACACCATATATTTT,CASSPRGQGFSGNTIYF
-,TRBJ2-1,TRBV29-1,-,TGCAGCGTAACGGGCAGCTACAATGAGCAGTTCTTC,CSVTGSYNEQFF
-,TRBJ1-2,TRBV6-1,TRBD1,TGTGCCAGCAGTGAAAGGGGGACAGGGAAATACACCTTC,CASSERGTGKYTF
-,TRBJ1-5,TRBV7-2,-,TGTGCCAGCAGCGTAGCGGTAAGCTCCGGCGGTCAGCCCCAGCATTTT,CASSVAVSSGGQPQHF
-,TRBJ1-3,TRBV7-9,-,TGTGCCAGCAGCTTAACAGAGGCTGGAAACACCATATATTTT,CASSLTEAGNTIYF
-,TRBJ2-2,TRBV5-1,-,TGCGCCAGCAGCTTGAGTCTAGCGAACACCGGGGAGCTGTTTTTT,CASSLSLANTGELFF
-,TRBJ1-1,TRBV19,-,TGTGCCAGTAGTTCGGGACCGAGGAACACTGAAGCTTTCTTT,CASSSGPRNTEAFF
-,TRBJ2-3,TRBV3-1/TRBV3-2,TRBD2,TGTGCCAGCAGCGATTTACGGGGAGGGGATACGCAGTATTTT,CASSDLRGGDTQYF
-,TRBJ1-6,TRBV5-1,-,TGCGCCAGCAGCTTAAGTGGTGGACCCCTCCACTTT,CASSLSGGPLHF
-,TRBJ2-2,TRBV25-1,TRBD2,TGTGCCAGCGGAGCGGGGCTAACGAACACCGGGGAGCTGTTTTTT,CASGAGLTNTGELFF
-,TRBJ2-7,TRBV2,TRBD2,TGTGCCAGCACCGGGACTAGCGTCTCCTACGAGCAGTACTTC,CASTGTSVSYEQYF